These 22 T cell receptor beta chains came from one sample sequenced in a study of cytomegalovirus exposure and HLA in healthy donors. The primer mix had 60 Vbeta and 13 Jbeta primers. This table comes from immunoSEQ multiplex PCR, and its TCRdb copy is limited to in-frame clones, with some not included. The data show over 130,000 clones, with roughly 77% seen just once and around 3.2% held by the top ten. The sequenced material came from PBMCs. These receptor sequences come from a human donor in good health.

The chain combines TRBV6-5 with TRBJ1-2; D is possibly TRBD1 (5 bases). The germline V gene has CDR1 MNHEY and CDR2 SVGAGI. Trimming removed 6 bases from V and 3 bases from J, with 11 bases in between. The CDR3 has 13 residues. The CDR3 DNA reads TGTGCCAGCAGCCTGGGGCGCGACTATGGCTACACCTTC. It translates to CASSLGRDYGYTF.

This chain joins TRBV2 and TRBJ2-7; D is possibly TRBD1 (11 bases). Trimming took off 5 bases at V and 5 bases at J, with 25 bases between the two ends. The CDR3 length is 17 residues. In germline, CDR1 is SNHLY, CDR2 FYNNEI. CDR3 protein: CASSTSKLAGQGDEQYF. CDR3 coding DNA: TGTGCCAGCAGTACCTCGAAACTAGCGGGACAGGGGGACGAGCAGTACTTC.

This sequence joins TRBV4-3 and TRBJ2-2; 8 bases are shared with TRBD2. Germline loops: CDR1 LGHNA, CDR2 YSLEER. The CDR3 totals 18 residues. With 0 bases clipped from V and 1 base from J, the junction kept 7 bases outside the gene matches. CDR3 sequence: CASSQDPSAGVNTGELFF. The CDR3 region has the DNA TGCGCCAGCAGCCAAGATCCGTCAGCGGGAGTGAACACCGGGGAGCTGTTTTTT.

As DNA, the CDR3 is TGTGCCAGCTCACTGGACAGGACCGAGCAGTACTTC. Residues: CASSLDRTEQYF. The chain couples TRBV18 to TRBJ2-7; 7 bases are a match to TRBD1. Germline CDR1 and CDR2: KGHSH and LQKENI. The CDR3 consists of 12 residues. J gave up 6 bases and V 4 bases, and 3 bases lay outside the gene matches.

As to this clone: Mismatch with germline at one junction end may stem from a read error. CDR3 region: CSSSLDREEAFF. The CDR3 coding sequence is TGTTCCAGCAGCCTGGATCGGGAGGAAGCTTTCTTT. This chain joins TRBV7-9 and TRBJ1-1; D unresolved. CDR1 SEHNR and CDR2 FQNEAQ come from the germline V gene (reference sequence). This CDR3 spans 12 amino acids.

The V and J genes are TRBV2 and TRBJ2-7, with 8 positions matching TRBD2. Germline V gives CDR1 SNHLY, CDR2 FYNNEI. V gave up 4 bases and J gave up 9 bases; unmatched junction bases: 8. This CDR3 has 13 amino acids. CDR3 region: CASSGSGGTGQYF. The CDR3 DNA is TGTGCCAGCAGTGGGAGCGGGGGTACGGGGCAGTACTTC.

This clone was seen just once. This chain links TRBV27 with TRBJ2-3, with TRBD1 as a possible D gene (6 bases). V was shortened by 1 base and J by 6 bases, with 11 bases between the two germline ends. Germline V lookup: CDR1 MNHEY, CDR2 SMNVEV (reference sequence). The length of the CDR3 is 14 residues. The CDR3 coding sequence is TGTGCCAGCAGTTTATGGCAGGGGAGCGATACGCAGTATTTT. This sequence encodes CASSLWQGSDTQYF.

This clone was seen a few times. The rearrangement joins TRBV19 to TRBJ2-7; perhaps TRBD1 as D (5 bases). This CDR3 is 13 amino acids long. Trimming pared 5 bases from V and 7 bases from J, leaving 15 bases between. The germline CDR1 and CDR2 sequences are LNHDA and SQIVND (reference sequence). CDR3 loop: CASSAVGAREQYF. The CDR3 coding sequence is TGTGCCAGTAGTGCTGTAGGGGCCCGTGAGCAGTACTTC.

This clone appeared once. The chain recombines TRBV6-1 with TRBJ2-1; 8 nucleotides line up with TRBD2. With V trimmed by 2 bases and J by 4 bases, 7 bases remained unmatched. Germline lookup yields CDR1 MNHNS and CDR2 SASEGT. This CDR3 comprises 16 residues. In DNA form, the CDR3 reads TGTGCCAGCAGTGAATATCCCGCTAGCGGGTACAATGAGCAGTTCTTC. Translation gives CASSEYPASGYNEQFF.

The V gene is TRBV25-1, the J gene TRBJ2-1; no definite D call. The CDR3 totals 16 residues. Germline-derived CDR1 and CDR2 are MGHDK and SYGVNS. Trimming pared 1 base from V and 0 bases from J, leaving 10 bases between. The CDR3, as DNA: TGTGCCAGCAGTGAATTGGGCCAGAGCTCCTACAATGAGCAGTTCTTC. This translates into CASSELGQSSYNEQFF.

This sequence joins TRBV19 and TRBJ1-3; D perhaps matches TRBD1 (5 bases). The CDR3 contains 15 residues. Trimming removed 4 bases at V and 1 base at J, with 11 bases between. Germline V lookup: CDR1 LNHDA, CDR2 SQIVND (reference sequence). The DNA for the CDR3 is TGTGCCAGTAGTACGGCGGGGGGATCTGGAAACACCATATATTTT. Encoded protein: CASSTAGGSGNTIYF.

With regard to this clone: At one end the junction does not follow the germline gene, possibly because of a read error. The rearrangement uses TRBV7-9 and TRBJ2-6, with a tentative D call TRBD2 (6 bases). Germline V gene lookup returns CDR1 SEHNR and CDR2 FQNEAQ (reference sequence). CDR3 length: 15 amino acids. In DNA, the CDR3 is TGTTCCAGCAACTACGGGGGTTCTGGGGCCAACGTCCTGACTTTC. Residues: CSSNYGGSGANVLTF.

This clone appeared a few times. This sequence joins TRBV7-2 and TRBJ2-1, with unresolved D. This CDR3 is built from 14 residues. The V gene's germline CDR1 is SGHTA and CDR2 FQGNSA. The V and J ends lost 5 bases and 7 bases respectively, with 15 bases between them. The CDR3 region has the DNA TGTGCCAGCAGCCCTAGGCCCTCTCGGAATGAGCAGTTCTTC. Amino acids: CASSPRPSRNEQFF.

The table lists this clone with a few counts. The CDR3 spells CASSLAWAVPAYEQYF. Here the CDR3 DNA reads TGCGCCAGCAGCTTGGCCTGGGCTGTACCAGCCTACGAGCAGTACTTC. The chain couples TRBV5-1 to TRBJ2-7; D unclear. V was trimmed by 0 bases and J by 2 bases, leaving 15 bases between them. The length of the CDR3 is 16 residues. Germline CDR1 is SGHRS and CDR2 is YFSETQ.

The genes are TRBV14 and TRBJ2-2, with 7 bases matching TRBD1. The CDR3 contains 15 residues. Germline CDR1 and CDR2: SGHDN and FVKESK. Trimming at V came to 1 base and at J to 4 bases, leaving 3 bases not matched to a gene. The CDR3 loop is CASSQVQGFTGELFF. CDR3 sequence (DNA): TGTGCCAGCAGCCAAGTACAGGGGTTCACCGGGGAGCTGTTTTTT.

The chain recombines TRBV11-2 with TRBJ2-3; D remains unclear. V was shortened by 1 base and J by 5 bases, with 4 bases between the two germline ends. Per the germline V gene, CDR1 is SGHAT and CDR2 is FQNNGV. The CDR3 loop spans 12 amino acids. The CDR3 region is CASSLAVDTQYF. The CDR3, as DNA: TGTGCCAGCAGCTTAGCCGTAGATACGCAGTATTTT.

The rearrangement links TRBV19 to TRBJ2-6; unclear D gene. Per germline, CDR1 LNHDA and CDR2 SQIVND (reference sequence). V lost 5 bases to trimming and J lost 1 base, with 12 bases between them. The CDR3 is 16 amino acids. The DNA for the CDR3 is TGTGCCAGTAGTCTCGGATCTAGGTCTGGGGCCAACGTCCTGACTTTC. It translates to CASSLGSRSGANVLTF.

The V and J genes are TRBV7-8 and TRBJ1-1; D is possibly TRBD1 (6 bases). Trimming cost V 4 bases and J 5 bases, with 14 bases left between them. There are 14 residues in the CDR3. Germline-derived CDR1 and CDR2 are SGHVS and FQNEAQ. CDR3 loop: CASSSDPQGTEAFF. The DNA for the CDR3 is TGTGCCAGCAGCTCCGATCCTCAGGGGACTGAAGCTTTCTTT.

This clone was recorded a few times. The rearrangement links TRBV6-6 to TRBJ2-2, with 12 bases identical to TRBD1. This CDR3 comprises 15 residues. V was clipped by 7 bases and J by 7 bases; unmatched bases: 7. CDR1 and CDR2 from the germline V gene are MNHNY and SVGAGI (reference sequence). The CDR3 bases are TGTGCCAGCAAGGGACAGGGGGCGCCGAGCGGGGAGCTGTTTTTT. It encodes CASKGQGAPSGELFF.

The chain combines TRBV5-4 with TRBJ1-2; 8 nucleotides agree with TRBD1. This CDR3 has 16 residues. V shed 3 bases and J 8 bases; nucleotides not matched to a gene: 15. Per germline, CDR1 SGHNT and CDR2 YYREEE (reference sequence). In DNA form, the CDR3 reads TGTGCCAGCAGCTCGACAGGGGATCCTTCTCGGAAGGGCTACACCTTC. Encoded protein: CASSSTGDPSRKGYTF.

This clone was counted only a few times. The chain is built from TRBV27 and TRBJ1-4; weak D call: TRBD1 (6 bases). Germline lookup yields CDR1 MNHEY and CDR2 SMNVEV (reference sequence). The CDR3 runs 14 residues. V lost 6 bases and J 6 bases, leaving 14 bases between the germline ends. The CDR3 loop is CASRSTGGHEKLFF. Written as DNA, the CDR3 is TGTGCCAGCAGATCGACAGGTGGTCATGAAAAACTGTTTTTT.

This chain joins TRBV28 and TRBJ2-7; 10 bases are shared with TRBD2. After removal of 4 bases from V and 7 bases from J, the junction contained 10 bases not matched to a gene. CDR1 and CDR2 from the germline V gene are MDHEN and SYDVKM. This CDR3 has 15 amino acids. CDR3 sequence: CASSSKRGGAWEQYF. In DNA, the CDR3 is TGTGCCAGCAGTTCCAAGCGGGGGGGGGCCTGGGAGCAGTACTTC. Complete variable domain (other parts from reference TRBV28 and TRBJ2-7): DVKVTQSSRYLVKRTGEKVFLECVQDMDHENMFWYRQDPGLGLRLIYFSYDVKMKEKGDIPEGYSVSREKKERFSLILESASTNQTSMYLCASSSKRGGAWEQYFGPGTRLTVT.